The sequence of this TCR beta chain was determined in a study of shared clonotypes between healthy human individuals. Of note for this clone: Its target is not known. This CDR3 is also generated by other DNA sequences in the sample.

The data were produced by immunoSEQ multiplex PCR, yet TCRdb's version contains in-frame clones alone and is incomplete. The repertoire includes some 2.1 million clones, just under 95% of them detected once, and around 1.7% sits in the top ten. Study-wide results and caveats: For naive CD4 cells, 4% to 6% of clonotypes were shared across several donors.

In the naive CD8 group, cells lacked CD45RO and were positively selected for CCR7, so terminally differentiated effector memory CD45RA+ cells were left out. The CDR3 totals 14 residues. Germline V CDR1 and CDR2: MNHEY, SMNVEV (reference sequence). V was shortened by 3 bases and J by 4 bases, with 10 bases between the two germline ends. The chain employs TRBV27 and TRBJ2-1; D may be TRBD2 (6 bases). The sequenced sample consisted of naive CD8+ T cells from PBMCs. The sequence was collected from a man in his late teens or twenties in good health. Some clones in this sample may be carry-over from other donors' samples. The CDR3 DNA reads TGTGCCAGCAGTTTGCGGGGAGGTTACAATGAGCAGTTCTTC. It yields the protein CASSLRGGYNEQFF.